The clone carrying this T cell receptor beta chain occurred a few times. Its antigen is undetermined. The CDR3 has 15 residues. V lost 3 bases and J lost 8, with 19 bases in between. These data come from a study of post-analysis software for immune sequencing data. Researchers reported that TCR beta cDNA libraries carried unique molecular identifiers. TCRdb processed the PCR reads anew with MiXCR; each CDR3 protein has one entry. The table shows about half a million distinct CDR3 sequences, with roughly 34% occurring only once. Findings of the study overall: Compared with controls, patients had more of 4 to 6 TRBV segments, including TRBV5-6, TRBV5-1 and TRBV20-1.

What was sequenced was blood. The V gene is TRBV12-3 or TRBV12-4, the J gene TRBJ1-2; tentative D call: TRBD1 (5 bases). This receptor was identified in a girl aged 2-17 years with multiple sclerosis. The CDR3 DNA reads as TGTGCCAGCAGTTTTTTGGGTCAGGGACTCGGGGGCTACACCTTC. Its translation: CASSFLGQGLGGYTF.